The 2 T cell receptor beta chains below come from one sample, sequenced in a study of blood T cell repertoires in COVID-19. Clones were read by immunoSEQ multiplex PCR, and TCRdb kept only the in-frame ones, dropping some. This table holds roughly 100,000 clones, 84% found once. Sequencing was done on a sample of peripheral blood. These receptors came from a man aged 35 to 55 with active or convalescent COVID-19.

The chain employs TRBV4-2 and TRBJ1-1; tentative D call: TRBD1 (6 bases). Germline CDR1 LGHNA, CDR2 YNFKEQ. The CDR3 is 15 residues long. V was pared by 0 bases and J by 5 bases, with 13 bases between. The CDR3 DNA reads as TGTGCCAGCAGCCAAGATTGGGGGCGCTGGACTGAAGCTTTCTTT. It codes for CASSQDWGRWTEAFF.

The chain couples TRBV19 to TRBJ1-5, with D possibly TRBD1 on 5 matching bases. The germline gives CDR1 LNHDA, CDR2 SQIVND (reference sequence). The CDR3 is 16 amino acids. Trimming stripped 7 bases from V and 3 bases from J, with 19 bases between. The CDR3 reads CASNRRDSKINQPQHF. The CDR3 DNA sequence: TGTGCCAGTAATCGGAGAGACAGTAAGATCAATCAGCCCCAGCATTTT. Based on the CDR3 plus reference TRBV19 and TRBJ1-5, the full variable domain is DGGITQSPKYLFRKEGQNVTLSCEQNLNHDAMYWYRQDPGQGLRLIYYSQIVNDFQKGDIAEGYSVSREKKESFPLTVTSAQKNPTAFYLCASNRRDSKINQPQHFGDGTRLSIL.